These 17 T cell receptor beta chains were sequenced from one sample in a study of beta chain features in type 1 diabetes. Reverse transcription of all isolated RNA meant that expressed TCRB transcripts were sequenced. Measured with immunoSEQ multiplex PCR; TCRdb has only the in-frame clones, and not every one. The sample includes about 470,000 clones, approximately 30% seen only once; the top ten take 0.05% to 0.065%. Sequences were obtained from naive CD4+ T cells from blood. These receptors all stem from a man aged 18 to 30 in good health.

This clone has just a few counts. The genes are TRBV9 and TRBJ2-7; D gene uncertain. This CDR3 contains 12 residues. Trimming pared 4 bases from V and 5 bases from J, leaving 10 bases between. CDR1 and CDR2 (germline): SGDLS, YYNGEE. Here the CDR3 DNA reads TGTGCCAGCAGCCCCGGCAGGAACGAGCAGTACTTC. Translation gives CASSPGRNEQYF.

The rearrangement links TRBV5-1 to TRBJ2-1, with D perhaps matching TRBD2 (6 bases). The V gene lost 2 bases and the J gene lost 6 bases, with 12 bases spanning the gap. The V gene's germline CDR1 is SGHRS and CDR2 YFSETQ. The CDR3 loop spans 14 amino acids. As DNA, the CDR3 is TGCGCCAGCAGCTTCGGGACTCGAATCAATGAGCAGTTCTTC. Encoded protein: CASSFGTRINEQFF. Drawing the rest from reference TRBV5-1 and TRBJ2-1, the complete variable domain is KAGVTQTPRYLIKTRGQQVTLSCSPISGHRSVSWYQQTPGQGLQFLFEYFSETQRNKGNFPGRFSGRQFSNSRSEMNVSTLELGDSALYLCASSFGTRINEQFFGPGTRLTVL.

In this sample, this clone turned up a few times. The rearrangement links TRBV10-3 to TRBJ2-2, with D unclear. The ends were cut back, 0 bases at V and 4 bases at J, with 6 bases in the middle. From germline, CDR1 is ENHRY and CDR2 SYGVKD. This CDR3 is built from 14 residues. CDR3 amino acids: CAISESWSTGELFF. The CDR3 bases are TGTGCCATCAGTGAGTCTTGGAGCACCGGGGAGCTGTTTTTT.

This clone was detected only a few times. The chain has TRBV7-9 and TRBJ2-7; 9 bases are shared with TRBD1. J gave up 4 bases and V 5 bases, and 6 bases lay outside the gene matches. This CDR3 has 14 residues. Germline V gene sequence: CDR1 SEHNR, CDR2 FQNEAQ (reference sequence). The CDR3 DNA follows: TGTGCCAGCAGCCGGGGACAGGGCGTGTACGAGCAGTACTTC. As protein: CASSRGQGVYEQYF.

The CDR3 region has the DNA TGTGCCAGCAGCCCCGGCTCGGGGGACGTTGCCGAGCAGTACTTC. This gives the protein CASSPGSGDVAEQYF. This sequence joins TRBV7-2 and TRBJ2-7; D is possibly TRBD2 (6 bases). CDR3 size: 15 residues. Trimming left V 5 bases short and J 6 bases short, with 20 bases between. CDR1 is SGHTA and CDR2 is FQGNSA in the germline V gene.

This clone was detected only a few times. The chain carries TRBV5-1 and TRBJ2-7; the D gene is possibly TRBD2 (5 bases). Germline CDR1 reads SGHRS; CDR2 reads YFSETQ. V gave up 0 bases and J gave up 1 base, with 20 bases separating them. The CDR3 runs 18 residues. The DNA of the CDR3 is TGCGCCAGCAGCTTGGTGGTGACTACGGATCCTGGGTCCTACGAGCAGTACTTC. Translated: CASSLVVTTDPGSYEQYF.

This chain uses TRBV15 with TRBJ1-1, with 7 positions matching TRBD1. The junction had 6 bases not matched to a gene; V was cut back by 3 bases and J by 8 bases. Germline-derived CDR1 and CDR2 are LNHNV and YYDKDF (reference sequence). This CDR3 is built from 13 residues. CDR3 sequence reads: CATSSGRTGEAFF. The CDR3 nucleotides read TGTGCCACCAGCAGCGGAAGGACAGGAGAAGCTTTCTTT.

The chain is built from TRBV2 and TRBJ2-2, with D perhaps TRBD1 or TRBD2 (5 bases each). V shed 2 bases and J shed 4 bases, with 11 bases lying between them. This CDR3 contains 15 residues. Germline V gene sequence: CDR1 SNHLY, CDR2 FYNNEI. CDR3 DNA sequence: TGTGCCAGCAGTGAACTGGGACCCCGCACCGGGGAGCTGTTTTTT. Protein sequence: CASSELGPRTGELFF.

This clone was counted a few times. The chain joins TRBV30 to TRBJ1-2; weak D call: TRBD1 (6 bases). The V gene's germline CDR1 is GTSNPN and CDR2 SVGIG (reference sequence). The CDR3 has 13 residues. Between the trimmed V and J ends, which lost 7 bases and 2 bases, there was a span of 14 bases. Here the CDR3 DNA reads TGTGCCTTGACAGGCCTGAGAAACTATGGCTACACCTTC. Translating gives CALTGLRNYGYTF.

The J gene is TRBJ1-5, the V gene TRBV15, with D possibly being TRBD1 (6 bases). This CDR3 has 20 residues. The V and J ends lost 3 bases and 4 bases respectively, with 28 bases between them. Germline CDR1 reads LNHNV; CDR2 reads YYDKDF (reference sequence). CDR3 bases: TGTGCCACCAGCAGTGATGACCCCGTACGGCGGGGGGCGCGGAATCAGCCCCAGCATTTT. It yields the protein CATSSDDPVRRGARNQPQHF.

This clone has a handful of counts. The chain links TRBV9 to TRBJ1-2; D is unresolved. V lost 4 bases and J 4 bases, leaving 14 bases between the germline ends. The CDR3 consists of 14 residues. Germline CDR1 SGDLS, CDR2 YYNGEE. Written as DNA, the CDR3 is TGTGCCAGCAGCCCTCAAACCGCGTCCTATGGCTACACCTTC. This encodes CASSPQTASYGYTF.

There are a few counts of this clone. DNA for the CDR3: TGTGCCAGCAGGCCGCAGGGGGCAAGCACAGATACGCAGTATTTT. Protein product: CASRPQGASTDTQYF. The J gene is TRBJ2-3, the V gene TRBV6-5; 8 bases agree with TRBD1. There are 15 residues in the CDR3. Germline lookup yields CDR1 MNHEY and CDR2 SVGAGI. The ends lost 6 bases at V and 0 bases at J; junction bases unmatched: 5.

The sample holds a few counts of this clone. The chain employs TRBV7-6 and TRBJ2-3; the match to TRBD2 covers 8 bases. CDR1 and CDR2 (germline): SGHVS, FNYEAQ. V lost 5 bases, J lost 8 bases, and 3 bases stayed unmatched. The CDR3 totals 12 residues. CDR3 DNA: TGTGCCAGCAGCGGAAGCGGGAGTACGCAGTATTTT. It specifies CASSGSGSTQYF.

The chain links TRBV7-2 to TRBJ2-4; D gene uncertain. Germline loops: CDR1 SGHTA, CDR2 FQGNSA. The CDR3 has 13 amino acids. Trimming shortened V by 6 bases and J by 7 bases, and 13 bases separated the two germline ends. CDR3: CASSKYAGNIQYF. CDR3 DNA: TGTGCCAGCAGTAAATACGCCGGGAACATTCAGTACTTC.

V gene TRBV7-2 combines with J gene TRBJ2-4, with 7 bases identical to TRBD1. V lost 3 bases and J lost 3; bases outside the gene matches: 2. The CDR3 is 14 residues long. In germline, CDR1 is SGHTA, CDR2 FQGNSA. CDR3 DNA: TGTGCCAGCAGCTTGGCAGGGGGCAAAAACATTCAGTACTTC. Amino acids: CASSLAGGKNIQYF.

The chain joins TRBV30 to TRBJ2-2; 10 positions match TRBD2. V dropped 2 bases and J dropped 7; count of bases not matched to a gene: 4. The CDR3 contains 14 residues. CDR1 and CDR2 from the germline V gene are GTSNPN and SVGIG (reference sequence). The CDR3 here is CAWSFLAGVGELFF. The CDR3 DNA reads TGTGCCTGGAGTTTTCTAGCGGGAGTCGGGGAGCTGTTTTTT.

Only a few counts were recorded for this clone. The rearrangement uses TRBV5-1 and TRBJ2-3; 8 bases map to TRBD1. CDR1 is SGHRS, CDR2 YFSETQ, per germline. The junction had 4 bases not matched to a gene; V was cut back by 0 bases and J by 1 base. This CDR3 contains 16 residues. In DNA form, the CDR3 reads TGCGCCAGCAGCTTGGACCCGGGACAGGGCACAGATACGCAGTATTTT. It encodes CASSLDPGQGTDTQYF.